The 5 T cell receptor beta chains in this list originate from one sample, sequenced in a study of cytomegalovirus exposure and HLA in healthy donors. Clones were sequenced by immunoSEQ multiplex PCR, and TCRdb holds only the in-frame ones, with some missing. The data show hundreds of thousands of clones, with about nine tenths seen just once and roughly 0.82% held by the top ten. The specimen sequenced was PBMCs. These receptors all stem from a woman aged 18 to 35 in good health and CMV-seronegative.

The count of this clone is one. This chain uses TRBV6-1 with TRBJ2-3, with TRBD2 identical over 8 bases. The CDR3 consists of 16 residues. The trim removed 3 bases at V and 4 bases at J, leaving 9 bases unmatched. CDR1 is MNHNS and CDR2 is SASEGT in the germline V gene. The CDR3 nucleotides read TGTGCCAGCAGTGATCGTAATCTGCGGGGGGCAGATACGCAGTATTTT. This encodes CASSDRNLRGADTQYF.

V is TRBV28 and J is TRBJ1-1; 8 bases map to TRBD1. V shed 3 bases and J 2 bases; nucleotides not matched to a gene: 8. This CDR3 spans 16 amino acids. Germline loops: CDR1 MDHEN, CDR2 SYDVKM. The CDR3 reads CASSLGGQGRNTEAFF. The CDR3 nucleotides are TGTGCCAGCAGTTTGGGAGGACAGGGTAGAAACACTGAAGCTTTCTTT.

The chain joins TRBV4-1 to TRBJ2-5; 7 bases align to TRBD1. V dropped 0 bases and J dropped 7; count of bases not matched to a gene: 17. The germline CDR1 and CDR2 sequences are MGHRA and YSYEKL. The CDR3 extends over 18 amino acids. The CDR3 coding sequence is TGCGCCAGCAGCCAAGATACCTCCCTCGACAGGGCCCAGGTGACCCAGTACTTC. Amino acid sequence: CASSQDTSLDRAQVTQYF.

The chain joins TRBV7-9 to TRBJ2-1; TRBD2 aligns across 8 bases. This CDR3 spans 15 amino acids. V was clipped by 6 bases and J by 3 bases; unmatched bases: 7. Looked up from germline, CDR1 is SEHNR and CDR2 is FQNEAQ (reference sequence). The DNA for the CDR3 is TGTGCCAGCAGTTCACCGGGACTAGGCTACAATGAGCAGTTCTTC. This codes for CASSSPGLGYNEQFF.

The rearrangement links TRBV29-1 to TRBJ1-1; maybe TRBD1 (6 bases). Between the trimmed V and J ends, which lost 2 bases and 1 base, there was a span of 11 bases. The germline V gene encodes CDR1 SQVTM and CDR2 ANQGSEA. CDR3 length equals 14 residues. CDR3 protein: CSVELGQTNTEAFF. The CDR3 DNA reads TGCAGCGTTGAATTGGGACAAACGAACACTGAAGCTTTCTTT.